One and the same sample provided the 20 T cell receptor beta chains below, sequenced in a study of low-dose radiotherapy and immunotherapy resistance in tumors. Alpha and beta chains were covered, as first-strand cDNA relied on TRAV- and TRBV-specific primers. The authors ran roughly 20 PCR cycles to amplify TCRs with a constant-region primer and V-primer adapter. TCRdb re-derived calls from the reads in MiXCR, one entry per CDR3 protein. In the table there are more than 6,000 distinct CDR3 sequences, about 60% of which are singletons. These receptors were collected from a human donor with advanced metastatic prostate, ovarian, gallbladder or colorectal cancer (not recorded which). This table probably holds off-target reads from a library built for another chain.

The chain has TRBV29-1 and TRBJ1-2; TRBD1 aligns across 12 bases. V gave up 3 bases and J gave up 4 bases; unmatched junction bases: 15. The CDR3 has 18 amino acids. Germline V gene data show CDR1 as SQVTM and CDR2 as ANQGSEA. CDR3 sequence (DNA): TGCAGCGTTGACGTAGCCGGGACAGGGGGCCTCTGGGGCTATGGCTACACCTTC. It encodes CSVDVAGTGGLWGYGYTF.

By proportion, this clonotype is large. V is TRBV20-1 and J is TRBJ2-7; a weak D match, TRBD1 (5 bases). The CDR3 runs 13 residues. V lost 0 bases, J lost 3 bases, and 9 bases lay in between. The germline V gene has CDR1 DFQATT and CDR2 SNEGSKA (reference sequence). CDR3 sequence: CSARETVDYEQYF. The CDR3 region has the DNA TGCAGTGCTAGAGAGACAGTTGACTACGAGCAGTACTTC.

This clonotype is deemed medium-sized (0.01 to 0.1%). CDR3 bases: TGTGCCAGCAGTTATGTCCCAGGCACCGGGGAGCTGTTTTTT. This sequence encodes CASSYVPGTGELFF. J is TRBJ2-2 and V is TRBV6-6; D is unresolved. V lost 3 bases, J lost 4 bases, and 9 bases lay in between. Per germline, CDR1 MNHNY and CDR2 SVGAGI (reference sequence). This CDR3 region has 14 residues.

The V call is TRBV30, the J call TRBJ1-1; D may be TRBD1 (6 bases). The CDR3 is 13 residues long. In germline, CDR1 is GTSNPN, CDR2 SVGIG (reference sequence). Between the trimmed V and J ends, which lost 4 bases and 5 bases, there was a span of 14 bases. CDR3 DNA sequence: TGTGCCTGGAACAGAGGGGGTTGGACTGAAGCTTTCTTT. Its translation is CAWNRGGWTEAFF.

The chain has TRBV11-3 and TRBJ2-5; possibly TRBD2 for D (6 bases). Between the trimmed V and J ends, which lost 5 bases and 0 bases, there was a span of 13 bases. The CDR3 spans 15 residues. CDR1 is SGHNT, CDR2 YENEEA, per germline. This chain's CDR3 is CASSPLGEDQETQYF. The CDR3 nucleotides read TGTGCCAGCAGCCCCTTGGGGGAGGACCAAGAGACCCAGTACTTC.

CDR3 region: CASSEGGASAYSNTGELFF. The CDR3 DNA sequence: TGTGCCAGCAGTGAAGGTGGGGCTAGCGCATATTCGAACACCGGGGAGCTGTTTTTT. This sequence joins TRBV6-1 and TRBJ2-2; D possibly corresponds to TRBD2 (6 bases). Trimming removed 1 base at V and 0 bases at J, with 18 bases between. The germline CDR1 and CDR2 sequences are MNHNS and SASEGT. The CDR3 spans 19 residues.

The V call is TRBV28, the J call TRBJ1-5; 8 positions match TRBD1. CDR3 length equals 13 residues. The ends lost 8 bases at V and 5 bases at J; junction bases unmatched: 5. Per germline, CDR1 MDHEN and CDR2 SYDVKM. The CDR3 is CASLDRAYQPQHF. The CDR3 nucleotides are TGTGCCAGCCTGGACAGGGCCTATCAGCCCCAGCATTTT.

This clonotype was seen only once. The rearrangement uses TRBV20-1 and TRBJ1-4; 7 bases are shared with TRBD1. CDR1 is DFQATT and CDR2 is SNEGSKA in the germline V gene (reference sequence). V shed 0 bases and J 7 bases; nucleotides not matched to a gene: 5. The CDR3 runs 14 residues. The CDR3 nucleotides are TGCAGTGCTAGAGATCACAGGGGTGGTGAAAAACTGTTTTTT. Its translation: CSARDHRGGEKLFF.

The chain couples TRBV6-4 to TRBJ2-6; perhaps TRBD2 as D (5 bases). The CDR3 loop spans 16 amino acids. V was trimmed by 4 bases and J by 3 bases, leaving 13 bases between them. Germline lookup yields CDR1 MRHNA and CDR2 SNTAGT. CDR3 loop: CASSAEGGSGANVLTF. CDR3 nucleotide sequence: TGTGCCAGCAGTGCCGAAGGTGGGAGTGGGGCCAACGTCCTGACTTTC.

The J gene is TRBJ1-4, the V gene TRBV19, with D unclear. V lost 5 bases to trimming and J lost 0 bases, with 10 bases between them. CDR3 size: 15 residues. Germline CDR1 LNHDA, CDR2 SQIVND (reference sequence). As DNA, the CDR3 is TGTGCCAGTAGTCCCTGGGGAGCAACTAATGAAAAACTGTTTTTT. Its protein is CASSPWGATNEKLFF. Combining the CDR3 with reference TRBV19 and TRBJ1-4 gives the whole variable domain DGGITQSPKYLFRKEGQNVTLSCEQNLNHDAMYWYRQDPGQGLRLIYYSQIVNDFQKGDIAEGYSVSREKKESFPLTVTSAQKNPTAFYLCASSPWGATNEKLFFGSGTQLSVL.

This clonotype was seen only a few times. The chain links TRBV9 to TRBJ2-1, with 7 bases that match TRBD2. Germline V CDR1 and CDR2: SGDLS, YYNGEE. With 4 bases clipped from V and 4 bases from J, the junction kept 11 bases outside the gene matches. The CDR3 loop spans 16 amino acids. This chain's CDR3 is CASSPRSGGRYNEQFF. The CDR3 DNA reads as TGTGCCAGCAGCCCCCGCTCGGGCGGGAGATACAATGAGCAGTTCTTC.

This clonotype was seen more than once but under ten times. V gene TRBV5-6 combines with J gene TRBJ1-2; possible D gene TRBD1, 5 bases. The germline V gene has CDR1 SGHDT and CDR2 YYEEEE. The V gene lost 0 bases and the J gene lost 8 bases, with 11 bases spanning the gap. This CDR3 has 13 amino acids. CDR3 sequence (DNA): TGTGCCAGCAGCTTGGTAGGGGCGAGGGGCTACACCTTC. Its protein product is CASSLVGARGYTF.

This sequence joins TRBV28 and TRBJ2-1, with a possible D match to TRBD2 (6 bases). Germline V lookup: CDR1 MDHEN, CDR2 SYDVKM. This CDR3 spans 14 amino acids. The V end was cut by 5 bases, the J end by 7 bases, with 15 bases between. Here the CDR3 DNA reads TGTGCCAGCAGTCGGGGGTTCGGGTTAAATGAGCAGTTCTTC. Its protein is CASSRGFGLNEQFF.

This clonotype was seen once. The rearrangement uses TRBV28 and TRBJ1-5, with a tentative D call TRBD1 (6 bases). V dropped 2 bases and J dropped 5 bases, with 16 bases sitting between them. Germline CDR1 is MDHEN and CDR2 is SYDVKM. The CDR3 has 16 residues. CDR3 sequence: CASSLVWGGPDQPQHF. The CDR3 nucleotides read TGTGCCAGCAGTTTAGTTTGGGGGGGGCCGGATCAGCCCCAGCATTTT.

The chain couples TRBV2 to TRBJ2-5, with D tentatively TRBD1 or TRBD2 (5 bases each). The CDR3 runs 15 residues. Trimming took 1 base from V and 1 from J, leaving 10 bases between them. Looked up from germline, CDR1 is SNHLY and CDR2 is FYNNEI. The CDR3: CASSEGGYFQETQYF. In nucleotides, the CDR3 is TGTGCCAGCAGTGAAGGGGGGTACTTCCAAGAGACCCAGTACTTC. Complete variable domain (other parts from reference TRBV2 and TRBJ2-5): EPEVTQTPSHQVTQMGQEVILRCVPISNHLYFYWYRQILGQKVEFLVSFYNNEISEKSEIFDDQFSVERPDGSNFTLKIRSTKLEDSAMYFCASSEGGYFQETQYFGPGTRLLVL.

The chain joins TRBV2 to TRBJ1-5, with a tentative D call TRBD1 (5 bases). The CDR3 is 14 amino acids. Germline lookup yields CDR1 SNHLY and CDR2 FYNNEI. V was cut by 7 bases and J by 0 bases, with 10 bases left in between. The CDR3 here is CASNRRNSNQPQHF. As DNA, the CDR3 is TGTGCCAGCAACAGGAGAAATAGCAATCAGCCCCAGCATTTT.

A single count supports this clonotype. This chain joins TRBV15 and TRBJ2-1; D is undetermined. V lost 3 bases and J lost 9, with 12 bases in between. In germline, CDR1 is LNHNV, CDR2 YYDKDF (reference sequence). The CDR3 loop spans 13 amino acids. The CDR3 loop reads CATSRDVESEQFF. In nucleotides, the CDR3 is TGTGCCACCAGCAGGGACGTAGAAAGTGAGCAGTTCTTC.

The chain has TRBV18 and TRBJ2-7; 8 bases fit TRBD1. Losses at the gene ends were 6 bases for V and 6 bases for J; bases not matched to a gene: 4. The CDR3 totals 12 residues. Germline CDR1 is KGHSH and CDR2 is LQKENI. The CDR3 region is CASSPDRAEQYF. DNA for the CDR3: TGTGCCAGCTCGCCGGACAGGGCCGAGCAGTACTTC.

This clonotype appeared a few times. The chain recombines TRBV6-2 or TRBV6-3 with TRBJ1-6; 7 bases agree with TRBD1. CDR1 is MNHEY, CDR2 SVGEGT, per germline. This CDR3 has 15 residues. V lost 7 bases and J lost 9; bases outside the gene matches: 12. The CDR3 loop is CASNADRVDSSPLHF. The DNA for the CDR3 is TGTGCCAGCAACGCCGACAGGGTCGATAGTTCACCCCTCCACTTT.

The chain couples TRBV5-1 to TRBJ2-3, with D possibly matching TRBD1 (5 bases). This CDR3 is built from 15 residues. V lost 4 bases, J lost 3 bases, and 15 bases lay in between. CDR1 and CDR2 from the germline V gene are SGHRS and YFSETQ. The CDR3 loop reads CASSPRQGQTDTQYF. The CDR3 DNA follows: TGCGCCAGCAGCCCCCGGCAGGGTCAGACAGATACGCAGTATTTT.